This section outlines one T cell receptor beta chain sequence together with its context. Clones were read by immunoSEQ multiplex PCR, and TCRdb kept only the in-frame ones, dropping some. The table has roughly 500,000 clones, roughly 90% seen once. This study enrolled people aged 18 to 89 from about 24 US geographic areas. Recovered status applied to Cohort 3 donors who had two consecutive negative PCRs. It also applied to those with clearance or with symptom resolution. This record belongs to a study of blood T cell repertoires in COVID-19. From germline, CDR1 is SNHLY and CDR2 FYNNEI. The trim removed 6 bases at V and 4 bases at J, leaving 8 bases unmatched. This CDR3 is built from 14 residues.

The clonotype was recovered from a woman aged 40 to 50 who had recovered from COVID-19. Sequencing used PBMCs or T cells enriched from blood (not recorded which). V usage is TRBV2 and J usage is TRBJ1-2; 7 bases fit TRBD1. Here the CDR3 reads CASSYTDRLYGYTF. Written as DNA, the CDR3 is TGTGCCAGCAGCTACACGGACAGGCTCTATGGCTACACCTTC.